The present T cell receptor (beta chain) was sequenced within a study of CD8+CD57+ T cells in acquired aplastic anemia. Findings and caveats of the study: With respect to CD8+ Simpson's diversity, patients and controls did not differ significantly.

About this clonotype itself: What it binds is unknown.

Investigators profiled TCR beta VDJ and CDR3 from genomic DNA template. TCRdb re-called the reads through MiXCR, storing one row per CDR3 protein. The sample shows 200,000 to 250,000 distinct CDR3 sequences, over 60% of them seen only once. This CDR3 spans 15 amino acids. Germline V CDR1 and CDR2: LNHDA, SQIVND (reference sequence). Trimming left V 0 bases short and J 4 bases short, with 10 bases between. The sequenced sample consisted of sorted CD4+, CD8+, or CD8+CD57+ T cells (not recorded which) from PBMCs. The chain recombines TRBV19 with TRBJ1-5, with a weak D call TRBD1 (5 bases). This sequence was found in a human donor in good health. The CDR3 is CASSIDHRLNQPQHF. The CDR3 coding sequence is TGTGCCAGTAGTATAGATCACAGGCTAAATCAGCCCCAGCATTTT.